These 11 T cell receptor beta chains came from one sample sequenced in a study of human T cells and chemical hapten exposure. TCRdb re-derived calls from the RACE reads in MiXCR, one entry per CDR3 protein. Among about 96,000 distinct CDR3 sequences, about 9.3% were seen once, and the ten largest hold approximately 2%. Described time point: patch test 2, 6 weeks after DPC sensitization. Documented treatment: therapeutic diphenylcyclopropenone sensitization with weekly scalp DPC. Sequences were derived from whole blood, sampled in connection with sensitization to the hapten diphenylcyclopropenone (DPC). The origin of the receptors is a woman in her forties with alopecia areata. Some clones in this sample may be carry-over from other donors' samples.

The sample holds many counts of this clonotype. The CDR3 spells CATPTGPNYGYTF. As DNA, the CDR3 is TGTGCCACCCCGACAGGGCCTAACTATGGCTACACCTTC. The chain links TRBV7-2 to TRBJ1-2, with 7 bases aligning to TRBD1. V lost 10 bases, J lost 0 bases, and 5 bases stayed unmatched. Germline CDR1 reads SGHTA; CDR2 reads FQGNSA. This CDR3 region has 13 residues. The whole variable domain, remainder taken from reference TRBV7-2 and TRBJ1-2, is GAGVSQSPSNKVTEKGKDVELRCDPISGHTALYWYRQSLGQGLEFLIYFQGNSAPDKSGLPSDRFSAERTGGSVSTLTIQRTQQEDSAVYLCATPTGPNYGYTFGSGTRLTVV.

The rearrangement links TRBV28 to TRBJ2-3; D call uncertain. The germline V and J ends were trimmed by 6 bases and 10 bases, with 23 bases remaining between them. This CDR3 region has 15 residues. Germline loops: CDR1 MDHEN, CDR2 SYDVKM. CDR3 sequence reads: CASSSQSVNSISQYF. The CDR3 DNA is TGTGCCAGCAGCTCGCAGAGTGTAAATTCGATTTCGCAGTATTTT.

This clonotype occurred many times. V and J are TRBV28 and TRBJ2-7; D not certain. The CDR3 extends over 12 amino acids. The germline CDR1 and CDR2 sequences are MDHEN and SYDVKM. Trimming took off 3 bases at V and 2 bases at J, with 5 bases between the two ends. CDR3: CASSLAPYEQYF. Written as DNA, the CDR3 is TGTGCCAGCAGTTTGGCCCCCTACGAGCAGTACTTC.

The rearrangement uses TRBV20-1 and TRBJ2-3, with D tentatively TRBD2 (7 bases). Germline V lookup: CDR1 DFQATT, CDR2 SNEGSKA (reference sequence). The CDR3 consists of 16 residues. The CDR3 loop reads CSPLRGAGEVADTQYF. CDR3 DNA: TGCAGCCCCCTCCGGGGGGCGGGAGAGGTCGCAGATACGCAGTATTTT.

This clonotype was found many times. This rearrangement joins TRBV20-1 to TRBJ2-5; D is ambiguous. Germline V lookup: CDR1 DFQATT, CDR2 SNEGSKA (reference sequence). The V end lost 3 bases, the J end lost 2 bases, and 13 bases lay between the germline ends. This CDR3 comprises 14 residues. The CDR3 protein is CSASGSGLQETQYF. Here the CDR3 DNA reads TGCAGTGCTAGTGGAAGTGGGCTACAAGAGACCCAGTACTTC.

The sample holds a few counts of this clonotype. This chain joins TRBV3-1 and TRBJ1-1; the match to TRBD1 covers 7 bases. Trimming removed 1 base from V and 5 bases from J; junction bases left unmatched: 10. The CDR3 extends over 16 amino acids. Germline V CDR1 and CDR2: LGHDT, YNNKEL (reference sequence). The DNA of the CDR3 is TGTGCCAGCAGCCAAGGACAGGGTTTTGGGGGGACTGAAGCTTTCTTT. This encodes CASSQGQGFGGTEAFF.

This clonotype was observed at least ten times. The CDR3 protein is CASSYAQRADTIYF. The DNA of the CDR3 is TGTGCCAGCAGTTACGCCCAAAGGGCAGACACCATATATTTT. This chain links TRBV6-6 with TRBJ1-3, with D uncertain. Germline CDR1 MNHNY, CDR2 SVGAGI (reference sequence). The CDR3 consists of 14 residues. Between the trimmed V and J ends, which lost 2 bases and 8 bases, there was a span of 13 bases.

This clonotype was found many times. The J gene is TRBJ2-5, the V gene TRBV28; D is ambiguous. Trimming took 6 bases from V and 5 from J, leaving 25 bases between them. CDR3 length equals 17 residues. Germline assignment: CDR1 MDHEN and CDR2 SYDVKM. CDR3 sequence reads: CASSLRDWEGLVETQYF. CDR3 DNA sequence: TGTGCCAGCAGCCTGCGCGATTGGGAAGGTTTAGTGGAGACCCAGTACTTC.

This clonotype was picked up a small number of times. The V gene is TRBV10-2, the J gene TRBJ2-7; a weak D match, TRBD2 (6 bases). There are 11 residues in the CDR3. In germline, CDR1 is WSHSY, CDR2 SAAADI. The germline V and J ends were trimmed by 6 bases and 6 bases, with 9 bases remaining between them. CDR3 residues: CASRGGPEQYF. In nucleotides, the CDR3 is TGCGCCAGCAGGGGGGGACCCGAGCAGTACTTC.

This clonotype was counted at least ten times. This chain connects TRBV21-1 to TRBJ2-2. TRBV21-1 is recorded as a pseudogene. There are 16 residues in the CDR3. DNA of the CDR3: TGTGCCAGCAGCCCCCAGGCCGTAGGGTCCACCGGGGAGCTGTTTTTT. It encodes CASSPQAVGSTGELFF.

This clonotype came up many times. The chain is built from TRBV5-6 and TRBJ2-7, with TRBD1 matching 7 bases. V lost 3 bases to trimming and J lost 1 base; unmatched junction nucleotides: 13. Germline V gene sequence: CDR1 SGHDT, CDR2 YYEEEE. This CDR3 comprises 17 residues. The CDR3 is CASSSSPGTVKSYEQYF. DNA of the CDR3: TGTGCCAGCAGCTCTTCTCCCGGGACAGTGAAATCCTACGAGCAGTACTTC.